This T cell receptor beta chain appears in the sequencing data of a study of blood T cell repertoires in COVID-19. The overall study: Samples representing acute and convalescent COVID-19 were sourced from the United States, Italy and Spain.

Study processing details: Reference gene primer amplification yielded estimated nucleated cell counts. The repertoire was sequenced with immunoSEQ multiplex PCR; TCRdb's copy has only in-frame clones and lacks some. Clone size and the V and J calls come from that table; the DNA yielded D and trimming. Of 200,000 to 250,000 clones listed, roughly 86% are singletons. With 2 bases removed from V and 0 bases from J, the gap between germline ends came to 8 bases. Germline lookup yields CDR1 SEHNR and CDR2 FQNEAQ (reference sequence). The CDR3 runs to 15 residues. The chain couples TRBV7-9 to TRBJ2-1, with a weak D call TRBD2 (5 bases). The sequenced sample consisted of peripheral blood. This TCR was recovered from a woman aged 40 to 50 with acute or convalescent COVID-19. The CDR3 DNA reads TGTGCCAGCAGCTTAAGCGGAAACTCCTACAATGAGCAGTTCTTC. This translates into CASSLSGNSYNEQFF.